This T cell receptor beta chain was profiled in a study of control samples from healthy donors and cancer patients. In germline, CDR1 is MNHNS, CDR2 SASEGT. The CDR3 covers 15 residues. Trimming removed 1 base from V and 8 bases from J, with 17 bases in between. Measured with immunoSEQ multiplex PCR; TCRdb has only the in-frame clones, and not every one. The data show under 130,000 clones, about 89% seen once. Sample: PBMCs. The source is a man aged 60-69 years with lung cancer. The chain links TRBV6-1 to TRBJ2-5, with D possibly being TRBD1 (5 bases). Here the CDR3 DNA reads TGTGCCAGCAGTGAAGGGACAACAGCTAAGAGAACCCAGTACTTC. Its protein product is CASSEGTTAKRTQYF.